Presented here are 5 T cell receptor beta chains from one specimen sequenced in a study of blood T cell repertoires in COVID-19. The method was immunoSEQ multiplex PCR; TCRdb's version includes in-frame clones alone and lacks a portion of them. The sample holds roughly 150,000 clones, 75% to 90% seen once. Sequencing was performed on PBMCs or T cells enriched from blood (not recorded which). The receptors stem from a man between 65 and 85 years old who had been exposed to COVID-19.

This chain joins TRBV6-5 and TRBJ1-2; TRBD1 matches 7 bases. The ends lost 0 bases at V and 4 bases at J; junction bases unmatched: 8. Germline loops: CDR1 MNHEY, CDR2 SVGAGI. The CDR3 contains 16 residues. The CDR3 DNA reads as TGTGCCAGCAGTTACTCGCATCGGACAGGTGCCTATGGCTACACCTTC. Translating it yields CASSYSHRTGAYGYTF.

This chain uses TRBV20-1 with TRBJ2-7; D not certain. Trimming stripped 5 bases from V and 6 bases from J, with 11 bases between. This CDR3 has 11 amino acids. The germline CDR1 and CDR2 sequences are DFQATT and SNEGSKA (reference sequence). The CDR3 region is CSAQRLLEQYF. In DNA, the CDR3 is TGCAGTGCTCAACGTCTACTCGAGCAGTACTTC.

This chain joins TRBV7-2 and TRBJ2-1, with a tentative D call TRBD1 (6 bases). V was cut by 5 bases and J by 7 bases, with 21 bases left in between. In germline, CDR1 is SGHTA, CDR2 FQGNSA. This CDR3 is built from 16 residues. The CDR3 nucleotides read TGTGCCAGCAGCCCGAGTCGGGACAATCTTGTGAATGAGCAGTTCTTC. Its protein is CASSPSRDNLVNEQFF.

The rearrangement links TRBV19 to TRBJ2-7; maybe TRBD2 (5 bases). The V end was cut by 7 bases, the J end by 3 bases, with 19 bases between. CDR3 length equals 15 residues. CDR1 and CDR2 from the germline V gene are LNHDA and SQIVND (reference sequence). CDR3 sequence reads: CASMASGELVYEQYF. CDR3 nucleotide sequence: TGTGCCAGTATGGCCTCTGGGGAGTTGGTCTACGAGCAGTACTTC.

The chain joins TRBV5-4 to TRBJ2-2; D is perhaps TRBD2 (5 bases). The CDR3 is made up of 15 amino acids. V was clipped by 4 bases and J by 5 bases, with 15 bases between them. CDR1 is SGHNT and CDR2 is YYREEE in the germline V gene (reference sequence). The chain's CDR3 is CASSAGRAWTGELFF. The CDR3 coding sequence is TGTGCCAGCAGCGCCGGGCGGGCGTGGACCGGGGAGCTGTTTTTT.